These T cell receptor beta chains were read from a single sample in a study of blood T cell repertoires in COVID-19. Profiling relied on immunoSEQ multiplex PCR, and the TCRdb table lists in-frame clones only, not all of them. The data show 250,000 or so clones, nearly 90% seen once. The sequenced sample consisted of peripheral blood. These receptors were collected from a woman aged 40 to 50 who had recovered from COVID-19. Each CDR3 is given with its conserved first and last residue. The D gene is left open where the match is weak.

j_call: TRBJ2-1
d_call: TRBD1
v_call: TRBV10-1
cdr3_nt: TGCGCCAGCAGTCTTGGACAGGGATCGAATGAGCAGTTCTTC
cdr3_aa: CASSLGQGSNEQFF

j_call: TRBJ2-5
d_call: .
v_call: TRBV2
cdr3_nt: TGTGCCAGCAGCCGCGGCCCCCAAGAGACCCAGTACTTC
cdr3_aa: CASSRGPQETQYF

j_call: TRBJ2-2
d_call: .
v_call: TRBV27
cdr3_nt: TGTGCCAGCAGTCCCGAGGACAGTTCGAACACCGGGGAGCTGTTTTTT
cdr3_aa: CASSPEDSSNTGELFF

j_call: TRBJ2-1
d_call: .
v_call: TRBV5-4
cdr3_nt: TGTGCCAGCAGCTTGTGGTCGGGAGCCGGTGAGCAGTTCTTC
cdr3_aa: CASSLWSGAGEQFF

j_call: TRBJ1-3
d_call: .
v_call: TRBV6-1
cdr3_nt: TGTGCCAGCAGTGACGGAAGGGGTTCTGGAAACACCATATATTTT
cdr3_aa: CASSDGRGSGNTIYF

j_call: TRBJ2-7
d_call: .
v_call: TRBV5-1
cdr3_nt: TGCGCCAGCAGCCCGGAGGGTCTTTGGGCCTACGAGCAGTACTTC
cdr3_aa: CASSPEGLWAYEQYF

j_call: TRBJ2-2
d_call: .
v_call: TRBV6-5
cdr3_nt: TGTGCCAGCAGTAGACAGTCCGGGGAGCTGTTTTTT
cdr3_aa: CASSRQSGELFF

j_call: TRBJ2-7
d_call: TRBD1
v_call: TRBV3-1/TRBV3-2
cdr3_nt: TGTGCCAGCAGCCAAGAGGACAGGGGGCGGAACTTC
cdr3_aa: CASSQEDRGRNF

j_call: TRBJ2-1
d_call: TRBD1
v_call: TRBV5-6
cdr3_nt: TGTGCCAGCAGCTTCGAACAGGGGAATGAGCAGTTCTTC
cdr3_aa: CASSFEQGNEQFF

j_call: TRBJ2-7
d_call: TRBD1
v_call: TRBV4-1
cdr3_nt: TGCGCCAGCAGCCAAGAATACGGACAGGTCGACCACGAGCAGTACTTC
cdr3_aa: CASSQEYGQVDHEQYF

j_call: TRBJ1-1
d_call: .
v_call: TRBV6-5
cdr3_nt: TGTGCCAGCAGTTACTTCGGGGGGGGCACTGAAGCTTTCTTT
cdr3_aa: CASSYFGGGTEAFF

j_call: TRBJ2-7
d_call: TRBD1
v_call: TRBV15
cdr3_nt: TGTGCCACCAGCAGTAAGAAACAGGGGATCTACGAGCAGTACTTC
cdr3_aa: CATSSKKQGIYEQYF

j_call: TRBJ1-3
d_call: .
v_call: TRBV6-1
cdr3_nt: TGTGCCAGCAGTGACCTGGGGGCGACTGGAAACACCATATATTTT
cdr3_aa: CASSDLGATGNTIYF